This T cell receptor beta chain was identified in a study of cytomegalovirus exposure and HLA in healthy donors. Worth noting for this clone: Its antigen is unidentified.

Findings and limits, study-wide: Productive rates of about 87% or about 30% were seen for most TCR beta V segments in an earlier analysis. In a later analysis, compared with equally common non-associated chains, HLA-associated beta chains were more expanded.

Germline V gene lookup returns CDR1 SNHLY and CDR2 FYNNEI. This CDR3 spans 12 amino acids. Trimming took 9 bases from V and 4 from J, leaving 9 bases between them. Primers: 60 Vbeta forward and 13 Jbeta reverse. Method: immunoSEQ multiplex PCR; TCRdb's copy keeps in-frame clones and lacks some. This listing includes about 160,000 clones. This TCR derives from a young man in good health and CMV-seronegative. Sequenced: PBMCs. The V call is TRBV2, the J call TRBJ1-4; D is ambiguous. Here the CDR3 reads CASKWSNEKLFF. For the CDR3, the DNA is TGTGCCAGTAAATGGAGTAATGAAAAACTGTTTTTT.